The next 18 T cell receptor beta chains were all read from a single sample in a study of blood T cell repertoires in COVID-19. Some clones are missing from TCRdb's copy, which holds only in-frame ones; the method was immunoSEQ multiplex PCR. The data show hundreds of thousands of clones, approximately 85% seen once. The material sequenced was PBMCs or T cells enriched from blood (not recorded which). Receptors originate from a woman between 35 and 50 years old with acute COVID-19.

V is TRBV24-1 and J is TRBJ2-5; TRBD2 aligns across 14 bases. This CDR3 is 17 amino acids long. The germline CDR1 and CDR2 sequences are KGHDR and SFDVKD. Germline trimming cut 3 bases from V and 2 bases from J; bases unmatched to any gene: 4. This chain's CDR3 is CATSDGRLAGGQETQYF. The CDR3 DNA reads TGTGCCACCAGTGATGGGAGACTAGCGGGGGGGCAAGAGACCCAGTACTTC.

The chain's CDR3 is CASSYSGRDSNQPQHF. The CDR3 nucleotides read TGTGCCAGCAGTTACTCGGGCAGGGATAGCAATCAGCCCCAGCATTTT. This rearrangement joins TRBV6-5 to TRBJ1-5; maybe TRBD1 (5 bases). There are 16 residues in the CDR3. Germline values: CDR1 MNHEY, CDR2 SVGAGI. Trimming removed 0 bases at V and 0 bases at J, with 9 bases between.

The V call is TRBV20-1, the J call TRBJ2-3; tentative D call: TRBD2 (5 bases). The V gene lost 3 bases and the J gene lost 1 base, with 11 bases spanning the gap. CDR3 size: 14 residues. Germline V lookup: CDR1 DFQATT, CDR2 SNEGSKA (reference sequence). CDR3 loop: CSASFRERTDTQYF. In DNA, the CDR3 is TGCAGTGCTAGTTTTAGGGAGCGCACAGATACGCAGTATTTT.

V and J are TRBV21-1 and TRBJ1-1; the listed D gene, TRBD1, was not tested against the DNA. TRBV21-1 is marked as a pseudogene. The CDR3 extends over 16 amino acids. The CDR3 region has the DNA TGTGCCAGCAGCAACCGCCTGGGGGCAGCGAACACTGAAGCTTTCTTT. This encodes CASSNRLGAANTEAFF.

The count of this clone is one. J is TRBJ1-5 and V is TRBV21-1; the table gives TRBD1 as D, unverified against the DNA. TRBV21-1 is reported as a pseudogene. CDR3 length equals 18 residues. The CDR3 is CASSRRRDRGRDNQPQHF. The CDR3, as DNA: TGTGCCAGCAGCAGAAGAAGGGACAGGGGGCGTGACAATCAGCCCCAGCATTTT.

With respect to this clone: One end of the junction varies from germline; a read error may be responsible. The rearrangement uses TRBV6-1 and TRBJ1-2; 7 nucleotides line up with TRBD1. The CDR3 has 14 amino acids. CDR1 and CDR2 from the germline V gene are MNHNS and SASEGT. CDR3 region: CASSDRTKTGRSLF. Here the CDR3 DNA reads TGTGCCAGCAGTGACCGCACTAAGACAGGGAGGTCCCTCTTC.

The V and J genes are TRBV10-2 and TRBJ1-5; no reliable D call. The CDR3 extends over 12 amino acids. Germline CDR1 reads WSHSY; CDR2 reads SAAADI. Trimming removed 4 bases from V and 7 bases from J, with 8 bases in between. CDR3 region: CASSVREQPQHF. The CDR3 nucleotides read TGCGCCAGCAGTGTTCGAGAACAGCCCCAGCATTTT.

The V gene is TRBV19, the J gene TRBJ2-1, with 10 bases fitting TRBD1. The J segment lost 6 bases and the V segment lost 3 bases, leaving 5 bases of the junction unmatched. The CDR3 is 15 residues long. Germline lookup yields CDR1 LNHDA and CDR2 SQIVND (reference sequence). CDR3: CASSMGWTGGNEQFF. The DNA of the CDR3 is TGTGCCAGTAGTATGGGATGGACAGGGGGCAATGAGCAGTTCTTC.

This clone has a handful of counts. The chain is built from TRBV12-5 and TRBJ1-5; 9 bases are shared with TRBD1. After removal of 6 bases from V and 7 bases from J, the junction contained 4 bases not matched to a gene. Germline V gives CDR1 LGHNT, CDR2 FRNRAP. CDR3 length: 13 amino acids. The DNA for the CDR3 is TGTGCTAGTGGCCAAACAGGGGGCCAGCCCCAGCATTTT. Translated, it gives CASGQTGGQPQHF. Filled out from reference TRBV12-5 and TRBJ1-5, the complete variable domain reads DARVTQTPRHKVTEMGQEVTMRCQPILGHNTVFWYRQTMMQGLELLAYFRNRAPLDDSGMPKDRFSAEMPDATLATLKIQPSEPRDSAVYFCASGQTGGQPQHFGDGTRLSIL.

This clone came up once. The chain uses TRBV29-1 and TRBJ1-2; no clear D. Germline CDR1 reads SQVTM; CDR2 reads ANQGSEA. The CDR3 loop spans 16 amino acids. V was pared by 0 bases and J by 3 bases, with 17 bases between. The CDR3 sequence is CSVEDSVTGPYYGYTF. DNA for the CDR3: TGCAGCGTTGAAGATAGCGTCACGGGTCCATACTATGGCTACACCTTC.

CDR3 DNA: TGCGCCAGCGCCGGCAGGGACACCGGGGAGCTGTTTTTT. It encodes CASAGRDTGELFF. The J gene is TRBJ2-2, the V gene TRBV5-1, with a tentative D call TRBD1 (5 bases). Germline CDR1 reads SGHRS; CDR2 reads YFSETQ. This CDR3 spans 13 amino acids. Deletions cut 7 bases from V and 3 bases from J, with 10 bases between.

This chain connects TRBV27 to TRBJ2-3; D perhaps matches TRBD1 (6 bases). The CDR3 extends over 15 amino acids. Germline loops: CDR1 MNHEY, CDR2 SMNVEV (reference sequence). V was cut by 3 bases and J by 0 bases, with 10 bases left in between. CDR3 sequence: CASSFIGQSTDTQYF. For the CDR3, the DNA is TGTGCCAGCAGTTTTATAGGACAGAGCACAGATACGCAGTATTTT.

The rearrangement uses TRBV12-3 or TRBV12-4 and TRBJ2-7, with a possible D match to TRBD2 (5 bases). Trimming took off 5 bases at V and 8 bases at J, with 16 bases between the two ends. The CDR3 runs 13 residues. CDR3 loop: CASSPIPGVKQYF. The CDR3 DNA reads as TGTGCCAGCAGTCCGATTCCCGGGGTAAAGCAGTACTTC.

This rearrangement joins TRBV24-1 to TRBJ2-1; 9 bases fit TRBD1. Looked up from germline, CDR1 is KGHDR and CDR2 is SFDVKD. CDR3 length equals 16 residues. J lost 4 bases, V lost 3 bases, and 6 bases had no gene match. This chain's CDR3 is CATSDTGTGWYNEQFF. The CDR3 DNA reads TGTGCCACCAGTGATACCGGGACAGGGTGGTACAATGAGCAGTTCTTC.

The chain couples TRBV3-1 (or the pseudogene TRBV3-2) to TRBJ2-5, with 10 bases identical to TRBD2. Germline lookup yields CDR1 LGHDT and CDR2 YNNKEL (reference sequence). V lost 4 bases to trimming and J lost 9 bases; unmatched junction nucleotides: 8. CDR3 size: 14 residues. CDR3 amino acids: CASSLSGGPRSQYF. In nucleotides, the CDR3 is TGTGCCAGCAGCCTTAGCGGGGGGCCCCGTTCCCAGTACTTC.

The chain combines TRBV3-1 (or the pseudogene TRBV3-2) with TRBJ1-3; D is possibly TRBD1 (5 bases). CDR3 size: 16 residues. V was trimmed by 4 bases and J by 4 bases, leaving 17 bases between them. The germline gives CDR1 LGHDT, CDR2 YNNKEL (reference sequence). The CDR3 nucleotides read TGTGCCAGCAGCCGCCGCACAGGCCAGTTGGGAAACACCATATATTTT. Amino acids: CASSRRTGQLGNTIYF.

The chain has TRBV6-5 and TRBJ2-2, with D maybe TRBD1 (5 bases). The germline V gene encodes CDR1 MNHEY and CDR2 SVGAGI. Trimming took 6 bases from V and 8 from J, leaving 16 bases between them. The CDR3 totals 14 residues. The CDR3 DNA reads TGTGCCAGCAGCCTCGGACACGCCAGGGGGGAGCTGTTTTTT. The encoded protein is CASSLGHARGELFF.

This sequence joins TRBV13 and TRBJ1-2; tentative D call: TRBD1 (5 bases). The CDR3 sequence is 14 residues long. The V gene's germline CDR1 is PRHDT and CDR2 FYEKMQ (reference sequence). With 2 bases removed from V and 6 bases from J, the gap between germline ends came to 13 bases. The chain's CDR3 is CASSLRQRSNGYTF. The CDR3 nucleotides read TGTGCCAGCAGCTTACGACAGAGGAGCAATGGCTACACCTTC.